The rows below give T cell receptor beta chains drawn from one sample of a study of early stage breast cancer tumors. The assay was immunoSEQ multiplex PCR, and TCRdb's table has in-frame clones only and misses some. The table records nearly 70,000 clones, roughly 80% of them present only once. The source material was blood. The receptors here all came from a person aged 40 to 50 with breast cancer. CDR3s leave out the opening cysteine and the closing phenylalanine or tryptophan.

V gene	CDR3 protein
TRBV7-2	ASSRTRDYEQY
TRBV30	AWSVVGGYT
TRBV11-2	ASSAGTGLTGELF
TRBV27	ASSLSGGRMNTEAF
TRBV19	ASSIDLGGANYGYT
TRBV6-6	ASSYGTGELF
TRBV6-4	ASSEGPYEQY
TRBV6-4	ASRLIHGRDTEAF
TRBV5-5	ASTERGPSGRTRETQY
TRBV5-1	ASSLGGTENTEAF
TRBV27	ASSFSGQYSYGYT
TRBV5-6	ASSPGTGGDEQF
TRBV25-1	ASSFGTSGQETQY
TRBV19	ASSYTNTEAF
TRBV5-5	ASSPGQVYTGELF
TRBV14	ASRSNTEAF